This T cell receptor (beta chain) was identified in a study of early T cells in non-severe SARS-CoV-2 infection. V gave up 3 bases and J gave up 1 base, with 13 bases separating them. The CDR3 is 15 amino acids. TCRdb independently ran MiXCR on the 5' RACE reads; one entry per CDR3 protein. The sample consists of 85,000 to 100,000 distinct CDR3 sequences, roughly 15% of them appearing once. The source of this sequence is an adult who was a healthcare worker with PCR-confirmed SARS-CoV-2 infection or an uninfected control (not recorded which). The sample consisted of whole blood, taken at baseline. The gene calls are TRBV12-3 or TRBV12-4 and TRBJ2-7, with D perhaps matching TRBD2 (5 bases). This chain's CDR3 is CASSLGSFTSYEQYF. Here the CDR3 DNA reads TGTGCCAGCAGTTTGGGGAGTTTCACATCCTACGAGCAGTACTTC.